This record concerns one TCR beta chain sequence. The data originate from a study of shared T cell receptors in the human thymus. TCRdb's copy holds only in-frame clones and misses some; the assay was immunoSEQ multiplex PCR. The table includes 650,000 to 950,000 clones, 70% to 90% detected once. These same data were also listed under a study on human thymus T cells.

The receptor comes from a girl under three years old with a congenital heart defect. Specimen: thymocytes.

The CDR3 bases are TGTGCCAGCAGCACTCGGGTAACAGATACGCAGTATTTT. Amino acid sequence: CASSTRVTDTQYF. V and J are TRBV13 and TRBJ2-3; D unclear. V dropped 5 bases and J dropped 3 bases, with 9 bases sitting between them. Germline V gene lookup returns CDR1 PRHDT and CDR2 FYEKMQ (reference sequence). CDR3 length equals 13 residues.